This T cell receptor beta chain was identified in a study of CD8 T cells in ankylosing spondylitis. Study-wide points: Disease-linked clones reportedly concentrated significantly in matched ankylosing spondylitis synovial fluid.

TCRdb used MiXCR to reprocess the 5' RACE reads, holding one entry per CDR3 protein. The sample includes 30,000 or so distinct CDR3 sequences, about 5.3% seen only once; the top ten take about 1.7%. This clonotype was seen more than once but under ten times. Its specificity is unknown. With V trimmed by 2 bases and J by 10 bases, 11 bases remained unmatched. The CDR3 extends over 16 amino acids. Germline assignment: CDR1 SGDLS and CDR2 YYNGEE. The source is a female donor with ankylosing spondylitis or in good health (not recorded which). The rearrangement links TRBV9 to TRBJ1-6, with TRBD1 matching 8 bases. The sample taken for sequencing was blood, either unsorted or a sorted T cell fraction (not recorded which). CDR3 coding DNA: TGTGCCAGCAGCGTTCAATCAGGACAGGGCGGCTCACCCCTCCACTTT. Its translation: CASSVQSGQGGSPLHF.